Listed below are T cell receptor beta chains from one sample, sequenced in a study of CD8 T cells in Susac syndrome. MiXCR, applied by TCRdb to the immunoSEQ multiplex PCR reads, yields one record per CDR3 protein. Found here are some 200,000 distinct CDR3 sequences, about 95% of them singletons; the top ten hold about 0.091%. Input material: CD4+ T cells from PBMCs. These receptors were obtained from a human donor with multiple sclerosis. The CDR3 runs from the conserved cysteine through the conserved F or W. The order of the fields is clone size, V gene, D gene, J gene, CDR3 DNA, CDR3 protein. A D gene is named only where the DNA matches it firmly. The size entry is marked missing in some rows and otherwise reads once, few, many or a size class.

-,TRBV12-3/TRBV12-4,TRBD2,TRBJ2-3,TGTGCCAGCAGTTCCCGGGGGACTAGCGGGGTCTTGGGTCATACCGATACGCAGTATTTT,CASSSRGTSGVLGHTDTQYF
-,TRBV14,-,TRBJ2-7,TGTGCCAGCAGACTCACAGGGAACACGGGTTACGAGCAGTACTTC,CASRLTGNTGYEQYF
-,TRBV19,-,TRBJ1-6,TGTGCCAGTAGGAGTCAGTGGGGACGGAGCTCCTATAATTCACCCCTCCACTTT,CASRSQWGRSSYNSPLHF
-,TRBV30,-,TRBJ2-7,TGTGCCGGTGCCCGGAGGAAGACCTACGAGCAGTACTTC,CAGARRKTYEQYF
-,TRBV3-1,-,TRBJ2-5,TGTGCCAGCAGCCAAGACCTTTCACACCAAGAGACCCAGTACTTC,CASSQDLSHQETQYF
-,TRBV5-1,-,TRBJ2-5,TGCGCCAGCAGCTTGGAGGAGATCGGAGGATCAGAGACCCAGTACTTC,CASSLEEIGGSETQYF
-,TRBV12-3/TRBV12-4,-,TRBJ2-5,TGTGCCAGCAGTTTAGTCGCCGAGACCCAGTACTTC,CASSLVAETQYF
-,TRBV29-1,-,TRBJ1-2,TGCAGCGTTTCGGAGAGGGATTATGGCTACACCTTC,CSVSERDYGYTF
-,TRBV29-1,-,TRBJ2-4,TGCAGCGTTTCCAAGTCCAGCGGAAGGACCAAAAACATTCAGTACTTC,CSVSKSSGRTKNIQYF
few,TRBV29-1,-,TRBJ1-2,TGCAGCGTGCTAATCAGGCCTGGGTACACCTTC,CSVLIRPGYTF
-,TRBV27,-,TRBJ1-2,TGTGCCAGCAGTTTGGCACCGGGGGGTTATGGCTACACCTTC,CASSLAPGGYGYTF
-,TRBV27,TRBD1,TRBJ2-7,TGTGCCAGCAGTCCCCGTCCCGGACAGGGGGCCCGGGAGCAGTACTTC,CASSPRPGQGAREQYF
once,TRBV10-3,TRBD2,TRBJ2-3,TGTGCCATCAGTGGGACTAGTAAAGATACGCAGTATTTT,CAISGTSKDTQYF
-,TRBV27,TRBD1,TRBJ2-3,TGTGCCAGCAGTCCTTTGGGACAGAGGCGTACAGATACGCAGTATTTT,CASSPLGQRRTDTQYF
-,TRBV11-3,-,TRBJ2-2,TGTGCCAGCAGCCCCCGGGCTACGACCGGGGAGCTGTTTTTT,CASSPRATTGELFF
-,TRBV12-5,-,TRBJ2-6,TGTGCTAGTGGTTCCGGCTCAGGGCTGTCTGGGGCCAACGTCCTGACTTTC,CASGSGSGLSGANVLTF
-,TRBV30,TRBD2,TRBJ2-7,TGTGCCTGGAGTGTCCCGGGGGTAGCGGGAGGGTTCTACGAGCAGTACTTC,CAWSVPGVAGGFYEQYF
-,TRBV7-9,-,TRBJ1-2,TGTGCCGGGGGCCAAGACCAAAACTATGGCTACACCTTC,CAGGQDQNYGYTF
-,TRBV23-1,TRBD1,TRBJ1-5,TGCGCCAGCAGTCAAGACAGGGCCCATCAGCCCCAGCATTTT,CASSQDRAHQPQHF
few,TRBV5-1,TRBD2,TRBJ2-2,TGCGCCAGCAGCATGACTAGCTTGTTAGCGACGCCCGGGGAGCTGTTTTTT,CASSMTSLLATPGELFF
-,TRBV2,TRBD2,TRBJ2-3,TGTGCCAGCAGTGCCTTTAAGGCTAGCGGGGCATTCACAGATACGCAGTATTTT,CASSAFKASGAFTDTQYF
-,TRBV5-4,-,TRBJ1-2,TGTGCCAGCAGCTTGGGGGGGCTAACTGATGGCTACACCTTC,CASSLGGLTDGYTF
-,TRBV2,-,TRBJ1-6,TGTGCCAGCAGTGAAGCGCGGGGGAATTCACCCCTCCACTTT,CASSEARGNSPLHF
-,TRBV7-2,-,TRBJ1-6,TGTGCCAGCAGCTTAACAGGCACCAATTCACCCCTCCACTTT,CASSLTGTNSPLHF
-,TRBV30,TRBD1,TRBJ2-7,TGTGCCTGGGGGACAGTGAGGGACGAGCAGTACTTC,CAWGTVRDEQYF
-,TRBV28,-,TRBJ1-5,TGTGCCAGCAGTTTATCTGGCAATCAGCCCCAGCATTTT,CASSLSGNQPQHF